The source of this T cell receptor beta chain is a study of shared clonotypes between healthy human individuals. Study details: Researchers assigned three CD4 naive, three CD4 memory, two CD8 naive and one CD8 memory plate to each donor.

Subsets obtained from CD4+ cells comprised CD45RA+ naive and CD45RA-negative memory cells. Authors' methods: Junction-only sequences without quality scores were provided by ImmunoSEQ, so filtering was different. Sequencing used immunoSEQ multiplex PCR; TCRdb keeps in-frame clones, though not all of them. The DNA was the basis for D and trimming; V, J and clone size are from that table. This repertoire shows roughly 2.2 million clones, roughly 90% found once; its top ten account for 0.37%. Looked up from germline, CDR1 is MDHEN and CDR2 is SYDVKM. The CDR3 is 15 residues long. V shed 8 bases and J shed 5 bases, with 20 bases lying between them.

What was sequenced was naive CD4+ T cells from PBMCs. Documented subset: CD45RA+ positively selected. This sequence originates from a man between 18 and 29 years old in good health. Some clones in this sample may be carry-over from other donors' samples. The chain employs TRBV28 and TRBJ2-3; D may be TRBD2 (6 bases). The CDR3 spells CASYPDGLGGDTQYF. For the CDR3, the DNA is TGTGCCAGCTACCCAGACGGGTTGGGGGGAGATACGCAGTATTTT.